This T cell receptor beta chain was identified during a study of beta chain features in type 1 diabetes. The study's findings and limits: Among all four CD4+ subsets, Type 1 diabetes patients had TCRB CDR3s that were moderately but significantly shorter. Across patients, naive, central memory and Treg TCRB repertoires exhibited apparently greater similarity than was observed across healthy donors.

Worth noting for this clone: The antigen is undetermined.

With 1 base removed from V and 6 bases from J, the gap between germline ends came to 22 bases. The CDR3 runs to 17 residues. Germline CDR1 and CDR2: SGHDT and YYEEEE. What was sequenced were expressed TCRB transcripts, since all of the isolated RNA had been reverse transcribed. TCRdb keeps only in-frame clones here, not all; method: immunoSEQ multiplex PCR. The table includes about 340,000 clones, around 9% detected once. The TCR originated in a man aged 25 to 45 with type 1 diabetes. This chain links TRBV5-6 with TRBJ1-1; D may be TRBD1 (5 bases). The specimen sequenced was central memory CD4+ T cells from blood. The CDR3 loop reads CASSLKGHLTSLAEAFF. CDR3 DNA sequence: TGTGCCAGCAGCTTGAAGGGGCACTTGACCTCTCTGGCTGAAGCTTTCTTT.